Listed here are 23 T cell receptor beta chains from one sample, sequenced in a study of T-cell memory formation after mild COVID-19. TCRdb recomputed calls from the 5' RACE reads with MiXCR, one row per CDR3 protein. The repertoire holds hundreds of thousands of distinct CDR3 sequences, with approximately 15% as singletons. The specimen sequenced was PBMCs or a T cell subset sorted from them (not recorded which). The origin of the receptors is a man in his late teens or twenties who had mild COVID-19 (a few samples of this study predate the infection). Cell type and time point are not known.

The sample holds a few counts of this clonotype. The rearrangement joins TRBV7-9 to TRBJ1-5, with TRBD1 matching 8 bases. With V trimmed by 1 base and J by 2 bases, 1 base remained unmatched. CDR1 is SEHNR, CDR2 FQNEAQ, per germline (reference sequence). This CDR3 comprises 15 residues. CDR3 DNA: TGTGCCAGCAGCTTAGGGGGACAGGGCAATCAGCCCCAGCATTTT. Its translation: CASSLGGQGNQPQHF.

This chain connects TRBV2 to TRBJ1-5; 7 bases map to TRBD1. The CDR3 contains 14 residues. Germline CDR1 SNHLY, CDR2 FYNNEI. V lost 9 bases to trimming and J lost 3 bases; unmatched junction nucleotides: 8. CDR3 residues: CASRQGENNQPQHF. CDR3 in DNA: TGTGCCAGTCGACAGGGTGAGAACAATCAGCCCCAGCATTTT.

This clonotype was seen many times. This chain joins TRBV11-1 and TRBJ2-1; a possible D gene is TRBD1 (6 bases). The length of the CDR3 is 15 residues. The V gene's germline CDR1 is SGHAT and CDR2 FQDESV (reference sequence). The V end was cut by 2 bases, the J end by 5 bases, with 13 bases between. The CDR3 region has the DNA TGTGCCAGCAGCTTAACAGGGAGCCCTAACAATGAGCAGTTCTTC. Translating it yields CASSLTGSPNNEQFF.

This clonotype was counted between two and nine times. The J gene is TRBJ1-4, the V gene TRBV5-1; 9 bases are shared with TRBD1. V lost 4 bases and J lost 7; bases outside the gene matches: 11. There are 16 residues in the CDR3. Germline CDR1 reads SGHRS; CDR2 reads YFSETQ. In nucleotides, the CDR3 is TGCGCCAGCAGCCACCCGGCAGGACAGGGGAGTGAAAAACTGTTTTTT. Translating gives CASSHPAGQGSEKLFF.

The chain has TRBV6-2 or TRBV6-3 and TRBJ1-5, with D possibly matching TRBD1 (6 bases). V was clipped by 3 bases and J by 5 bases, with 11 bases between them. The CDR3 has 14 amino acids. Looked up from germline, CDR1 is MNHEY and CDR2 is SVGEGT. In DNA, the CDR3 is TGTGCCAGCAGTTATCGGACAGAGCATCAGCCCCAGCATTTT. Translation: CASSYRTEHQPQHF.

This clonotype was observed a handful of times. CDR3 nucleotides: TGTGCCAGCAGCTTAGAGGGGGGACACCAAGAGACCCAGTACTTC. Translated, it gives CASSLEGGHQETQYF. The chain joins TRBV7-9 to TRBJ2-5; perhaps D is TRBD1 or TRBD2 (6 bases each). The germline V gene has CDR1 SEHNR and CDR2 FQNEAQ (reference sequence). The CDR3 has 15 residues. Deletions cut 1 base from V and 0 bases from J, with 9 bases between.

The CDR3 DNA follows: TGTGCCAGCAGCCCAGGACAGAAAAGGGGCATTCAGTACTTC. Protein: CASSPGQKRGIQYF. The chain uses TRBV7-2 and TRBJ2-4; D may be TRBD1 (6 bases). Germline values: CDR1 SGHTA, CDR2 FQGNSA. The CDR3 totals 14 residues. Trimming shortened V by 5 bases and J by 9 bases, and 17 bases separated the two germline ends.

The chain couples TRBV7-9 to TRBJ2-7, with a tentative D call TRBD2 (6 bases). V lost 5 bases and J 1 base, leaving 21 bases between the germline ends. Germline V lookup: CDR1 SEHNR, CDR2 FQNEAQ (reference sequence). The CDR3 runs 17 residues. The CDR3 DNA sequence: TGTGCCAGCAGCCATGAGTGGGGCGGGGACCCATCCTACGAGCAGTACTTC. Protein: CASSHEWGGDPSYEQYF.

This sequence joins TRBV5-1 and TRBJ1-4; D not certain. Between the trimmed V and J ends, which lost 3 bases and 8 bases, there was a span of 17 bases. Germline-derived CDR1 and CDR2 are SGHRS and YFSETQ. The CDR3 covers 15 residues. CDR3 sequence: CASSSDTVSREKLFF. The CDR3 region has the DNA TGCGCCAGCAGCTCGGATACTGTAAGTCGGGAAAAACTGTTTTTT. Complete variable domain (other parts from reference TRBV5-1 and TRBJ1-4): KAGVTQTPRYLIKTRGQQVTLSCSPISGHRSVSWYQQTPGQGLQFLFEYFSETQRNKGNFPGRFSGRQFSNSRSEMNVSTLELGDSALYLCASSSDTVSREKLFFGSGTQLSVL.

The chain joins TRBV19 to TRBJ1-1; D call uncertain. There are 13 residues in the CDR3. Trimming pared 7 bases from V and 1 base from J, leaving 10 bases between. Germline V lookup: CDR1 LNHDA, CDR2 SQIVND (reference sequence). The DNA of the CDR3 is TGTGCCAGTACCCGAGGGTCGAACACTGAAGCTTTCTTT. This gives the protein CASTRGSNTEAFF.

CDR3 region: CASSFFFQETQYF. The CDR3, as DNA: TGTGCCAGCAGTTTTTTCTTCCAAGAGACCCAGTACTTC. The chain couples TRBV28 to TRBJ2-5; D gene uncertain. The CDR3 covers 13 residues. Trimming took off 3 bases at V and 1 base at J, with 6 bases between the two ends. Germline V gene data show CDR1 as MDHEN and CDR2 as SYDVKM.

This clonotype was detected a few times. The chain links TRBV24-1 to TRBJ2-3; D is unclear. This CDR3 spans 11 amino acids. V was cut by 1 base and J by 5 bases, with 0 bases left in between. CDR1 and CDR2 (germline): KGHDR, SFDVKD. The CDR3 protein is CATSDLDTQYF. DNA for the CDR3: TGTGCCACCAGTGATTTAGATACGCAGTATTTT.

The J gene is TRBJ2-3, the V gene TRBV20-1, with D tentatively TRBD2 (5 bases). The CDR3 loop spans 14 amino acids. The germline CDR1 and CDR2 sequences are DFQATT and SNEGSKA (reference sequence). V lost 5 bases and J lost 1, with 13 bases in between. CDR3 sequence reads: CSAEPGIGTDTQYF. The CDR3 bases are TGCAGTGCTGAGCCGGGAATCGGCACAGATACGCAGTATTTT.

The V call is TRBV11-2, the J call TRBJ2-6; D tentatively reads TRBD1 or TRBD2 (5 bases each). V shed 2 bases and J shed 2 bases, with 10 bases lying between them. Germline values: CDR1 SGHAT, CDR2 FQNNGV. The CDR3 loop spans 16 amino acids. The CDR3 protein is CASSLPQGPGANVLTF. The CDR3 region has the DNA TGTGCCAGCAGCTTACCCCAGGGACCTGGGGCCAACGTCCTGACTTTC.

This clonotype appeared many times. The chain joins TRBV5-1 to TRBJ2-1, with 7 bases fitting TRBD2. The V segment lost 7 bases and the J segment 2 bases; nucleotides outside the gene matches: 9. The CDR3 consists of 15 residues. Germline CDR1 is SGHRS and CDR2 is YFSETQ. As DNA, the CDR3 is TGCGCCAGCTCATCTGGGGGGGGTGCCTACAATGAGCAGTTCTTC. Protein sequence: CASSSGGGAYNEQFF.

The CDR3 is CASSTQDGHNQPQHF. In DNA, the CDR3 is TGTGCCAGTAGTACCCAGGATGGGCACAATCAGCCCCAGCATTTT. The chain uses TRBV19 and TRBJ1-5; no clear D. This CDR3 has 15 residues. V lost 4 bases and J lost 3, with 13 bases in between. Germline CDR1 reads LNHDA; CDR2 reads SQIVND (reference sequence).

This chain links TRBV19 with TRBJ1-2; possible D gene TRBD1, 5 bases. The V end lost 8 bases, the J end lost 4 bases, and 8 bases lay between the germline ends. Germline values: CDR1 LNHDA, CDR2 SQIVND (reference sequence). This CDR3 is 11 amino acids long. This CDR3 reads CASGTAYGYTF. DNA of the CDR3: TGTGCCAGTGGGACCGCCTATGGCTACACCTTC.

This clonotype was observed a handful of times. V and J are TRBV7-2 and TRBJ2-5; 8 bases agree with TRBD2. The germline gives CDR1 SGHTA, CDR2 FQGNSA. The J segment lost 2 bases and the V segment lost 5 bases, leaving 4 bases of the junction unmatched. This CDR3 is built from 14 residues. The CDR3: CASSNKREQETQYF. The CDR3 DNA reads TGTGCCAGCAGCAACAAGCGGGAGCAAGAGACCCAGTACTTC. The variable domain in full, with the rest retrieved from reference TRBV7-2 and TRBJ2-5, is GAGVSQSPSNKVTEKGKDVELRCDPISGHTALYWYRQSLGQGLEFLIYFQGNSAPDKSGLPSDRFSAERTGGSVSTLTIQRTQQEDSAVYLCASSNKREQETQYFGPGTRLLVL.

The chain has TRBV5-6 and TRBJ1-2; possible D gene TRBD1, 6 bases. V lost 5 bases to trimming and J lost 0 bases, with 14 bases between them. Germline CDR1 and CDR2: SGHDT and YYEEEE. CDR3 length equals 15 residues. CDR3 in DNA: TGTGCCAGCAGACACGACAGGCCAGCTAACTATGGCTACACCTTC. Amino acid sequence: CASRHDRPANYGYTF.

This clonotype occurred a few times. CDR3 sequence (DNA): TGCAGTGCGCTCACCGGGGCCGAGAGGGAGCAGTACGTC. Translated, it gives CSALTGAEREQYV. The rearrangement links TRBV20-1 to TRBJ2-7, with D perhaps being TRBD1 or TRBD2 (5 bases each). Trimming pared 6 bases from V and 7 bases from J, leaving 19 bases between. Germline V CDR1 and CDR2: DFQATT, SNEGSKA (reference sequence). The CDR3 runs to 13 residues.

The chain carries TRBV6-2 or TRBV6-3 and TRBJ2-5, with TRBD2 matching 8 bases. The CDR3 covers 16 residues. Trimming cost V 3 bases and J 3 bases; bases outside gene matches: 9. The germline CDR1 and CDR2 sequences are MNHEY and SVGEGT. The CDR3 spells CASSYPISGAKETQYF. DNA of the CDR3: TGTGCCAGCAGTTATCCCATTAGCGGGGCTAAAGAGACCCAGTACTTC.

The gene calls are TRBV5-1 and TRBJ2-1, with D perhaps TRBD1 (5 bases). CDR1 is SGHRS and CDR2 is YFSETQ in the germline V gene. The length of the CDR3 is 16 residues. V was cut by 0 bases and J by 0 bases, with 10 bases left in between. CDR3 sequence (DNA): TGCGCCAGCAGCTTGGGACAGACCCTCTCCTACAATGAGCAGTTCTTC. Translating it yields CASSLGQTLSYNEQFF.

The chain couples TRBV27 to TRBJ1-2; D unclear. Deletions cut 5 bases from V and 4 bases from J, with 14 bases between. This CDR3 contains 14 residues. Germline-derived CDR1 and CDR2 are MNHEY and SMNVEV (reference sequence). CDR3 sequence: CASSKGGRSYGYTF. Written as DNA, the CDR3 is TGTGCCAGCAGTAAGGGAGGACGGAGCTATGGCTACACCTTC.